This T cell receptor (beta chain) was obtained from a study of cytomegalovirus exposure and HLA in healthy donors. The donors were healthy bone marrow donors. The study ran its PCR with 60 Vbeta and 13 Jbeta primers. Using immunoSEQ multiplex PCR, the repertoire was profiled, and TCRdb retains in-frame clones only, with some absent. The repertoire holds under 150,000 clones, with about 82% as singletons. Study-wide results and caveats: As a later analysis revealed, most CMV-associated TCR beta chains appeared HLA-restricted. An Asian-associated ancestry cluster reportedly showed fewer N-insertions than the approximately 690-donor mean in a later analysis. HLA alleles showed associations with around 15,000 TCR beta sequences in a later analysis, at a 0.05 false discovery rate.

As concerns this clone: Antigen: not known.

V gave up 2 bases and J gave up 5 bases; unmatched junction bases: 6. CDR1 and CDR2 (germline): SGHNT, YYREEE (reference sequence). The length of the CDR3 is 14 residues. V gene TRBV5-4 combines with J gene TRBJ2-5; TRBD2 matches 7 bases. Sequencing input: PBMCs. This TCR was recovered from a man aged 25 to 40 in good health and CMV-seronegative. CDR3 nucleotide sequence: TGTGCCAGCAGCTTAGCGGGGATAGAGGAGACCCAGTACTTC. It codes for CASSLAGIEETQYF.